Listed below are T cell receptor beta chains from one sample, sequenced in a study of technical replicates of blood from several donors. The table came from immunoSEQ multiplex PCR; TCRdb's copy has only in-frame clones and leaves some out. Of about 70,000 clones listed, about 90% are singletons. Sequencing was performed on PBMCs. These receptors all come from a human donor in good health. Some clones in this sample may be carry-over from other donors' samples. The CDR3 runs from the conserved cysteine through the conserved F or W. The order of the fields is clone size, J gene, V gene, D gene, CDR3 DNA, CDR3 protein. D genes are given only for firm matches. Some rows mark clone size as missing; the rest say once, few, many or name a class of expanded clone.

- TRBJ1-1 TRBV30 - TGTGCCTGGAGTGTAAGGCAGGTCATGAACACTGAAGCTTTCTTT CAWSVRQVMNTEAFF
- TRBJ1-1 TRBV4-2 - TGTGCCAGCAGCCAAGGACAGAAGAACACTGAAGCTTTCTTT CASSQGQKNTEAFF
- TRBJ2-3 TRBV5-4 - TGTGCCAGCAGCACCCCCAGCGGGACGCAGTATTTT CASSTPSGTQYF
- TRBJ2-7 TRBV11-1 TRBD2 TGTGCCAGCAGCTTAAGTGAAACTAGCGGGAGATACGAGCAGTACTTC CASSLSETSGRYEQYF
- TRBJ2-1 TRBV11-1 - TGTGCCAGCAGCTTAATTACAATTCAGAATGAGCAGTTCTTC CASSLITIQNEQFF
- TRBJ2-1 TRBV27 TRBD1 TGTGCCAGCAGTTCTGGACAGGGGATATACAATGAGCAGTTCTTC CASSSGQGIYNEQFF
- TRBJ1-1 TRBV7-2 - TGTGCCAGCAGCTTAGGAGAGAACACTGAAGCTTTCTTT CASSLGENTEAFF
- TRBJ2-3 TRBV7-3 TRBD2 TGTGCCAGCAGCTCCGCTGGCGGGGGGGCCCGTACGCAGTATTTT CASSSAGGGARTQYF
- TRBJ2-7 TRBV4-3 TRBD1 TGCGCCAGCAGCCTGGGGACAGGGGATCCCGAGCAGTACTTC CASSLGTGDPEQYF
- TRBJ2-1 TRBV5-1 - TGCGCCAGCAGCTCCGATGAGGCCTCCTACAATGAGCAGTTCTTC CASSSDEASYNEQFF
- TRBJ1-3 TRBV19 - TGTGCCAGTGCAATCAACAGGGTTCGGAACACCATATATTTT CASAINRVRNTIYF
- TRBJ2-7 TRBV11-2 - TGTGCCAGCAGCTTAGATCCGGCAGCGACCTACGAGCAGTACTTC CASSLDPAATYEQYF
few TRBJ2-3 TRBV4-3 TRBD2 TGCGCCAGCAGCCAAGACCTAGCGGGGGGGCCAGATACGCAGTATTTT CASSQDLAGGPDTQYF
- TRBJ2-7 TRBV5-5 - TGTGCCAGCAGCTTGGGGCAGGGCCAAAACGAGCAGTACTTC CASSLGQGQNEQYF
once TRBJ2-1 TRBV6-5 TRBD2 TGTGCCAGCCCGCTAGCGGGTTCCTACAATGAGCAGTTCTTC CASPLAGSYNEQFF
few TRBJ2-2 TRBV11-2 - TGTGCCAGCAGCTCGATCAGAAGGAGCACCGGGGAGCTGTTTTTT CASSSIRRSTGELFF
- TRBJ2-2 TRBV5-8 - TGTGCCAGCAGTAGGGACACGAACACCGGGGAGCTGTTTTTT CASSRDTNTGELFF
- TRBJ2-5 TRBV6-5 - TGTGCCAGCAGTACACGGGGGTTCTGGGAGACCCAGTACTTC CASSTRGFWETQYF
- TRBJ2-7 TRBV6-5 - TGTGCCAGCAGTTACTCCCAGCTGGGTGGCGGGCAGTACTTC CASSYSQLGGGQYF
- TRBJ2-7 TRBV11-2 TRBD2 TGTGCCAGCAACCCGGACGGGAGGGAGCAGTACTTC CASNPDGREQYF
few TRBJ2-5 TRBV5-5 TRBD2 TGTGCCAGCAGCTTGGGCCCAGTACGTGCAGCGGGAGAGGAGACCCAGTACTTC CASSLGPVRAAGEETQYF
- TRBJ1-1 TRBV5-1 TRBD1 TGCGCCAGCAGCTTGGTCGTTGGTGACAGGGGAACTGAAGCTTTCTTT CASSLVVGDRGTEAFF
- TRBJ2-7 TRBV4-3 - TGCGCCAGCAGCCCCACCCGCGGGGCCTCCTACGAGCAGTACTTC CASSPTRGASYEQYF
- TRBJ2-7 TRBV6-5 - TGTGCCAGCAGATCCGGGACACTATCCATATACGAGCAGTACTTC CASRSGTLSIYEQYF
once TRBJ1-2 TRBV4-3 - TGCGCCAGCAGCCAAGATGTGGGCAGGAACTATGGCTACACCTTC CASSQDVGRNYGYTF
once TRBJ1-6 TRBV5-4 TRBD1 TGTGCCAGCAGCTCGCACCCGGGACAGAGCTATAATTCACCCCTCCACTTT CASSSHPGQSYNSPLHF
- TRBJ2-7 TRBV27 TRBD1 TGTGCCAGCAGTTTACGACAGGGCCCCTACGAGCAGTACTTC CASSLRQGPYEQYF
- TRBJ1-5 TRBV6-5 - TGTGCCAGCAGTTACTCGACGGGACACAATCAGCCCCAGCATTTT CASSYSTGHNQPQHF
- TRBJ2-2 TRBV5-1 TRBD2 TGCGCCAGCAGCTTGGGACTAGCGACCGGGGAGCTGTTTTTT CASSLGLATGELFF
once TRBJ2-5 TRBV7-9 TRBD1 TGTGCCAGCAGCGACACAGGGGCGGGAGAGACCCAGTACTTC CASSDTGAGETQYF
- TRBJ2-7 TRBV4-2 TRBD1 TGTGCCAGCAGCCATACCGCGTCCCGGGACAGGGACGAGCAGTACTTC CASSHTASRDRDEQYF
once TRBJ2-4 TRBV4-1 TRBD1 TGCGCCAGCAGCCCGGGACAGCAGACTCTAGCCAAAAACATTCAGTACTTC CASSPGQQTLAKNIQYF
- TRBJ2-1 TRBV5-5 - TGTGCCAGCAATCGCCGCGATGAGCAGTTCTTC CASNRRDEQFF
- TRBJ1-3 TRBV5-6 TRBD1 TGTGCCAGCAGCTCCCGACAGGGTCGAGGCACCATATATTTT CASSSRQGRGTIYF
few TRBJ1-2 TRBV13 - TGTGCCAGCAGCTTATGGGCGGCAGGGGAAACCTATGGCTACACCTTC CASSLWAAGETYGYTF